The sequence of this T cell receptor (beta chain) was determined in a study of cytomegalovirus exposure and HLA in healthy donors. About this clone itself: Its matching antigen is unknown.

Germline V gene data show CDR1 as LNHDA and CDR2 as SQIVND (reference sequence). After removal of 10 bases from V and 2 bases from J, the junction contained 12 bases not matched to a gene. This CDR3 is built from 16 residues. The donors gave bone marrow, and they were healthy. General study points: Associated with HLA alleles at 0.05 false discovery rate in a later analysis were about 17,000 TCR beta sequences. Sequences of the TCR beta chain were said to predict the HLA-A and HLA-B alleles of most subjects accurately.

PCR employed 60 Vbeta and 13 Jbeta primers. The protocol was immunoSEQ multiplex PCR, while the TCRdb copy is restricted to in-frame clones and leaves out a portion. In the table there are 90,000 to 150,000 clones, less than 80% of which are singletons. This chain connects TRBV19 to TRBJ2-2, with TRBD2 identical over 8 bases. The sample taken for sequencing was PBMCs. The TCR was taken from a woman aged 50 to 60 in good health and CMV-seropositive. The CDR3 bases are TGTGCCACCCTTAGCGGGGAGCCTACCAACACCGGGGAGCTGTTTTTT. Amino acid sequence: CATLSGEPTNTGELFF.